This T cell receptor beta chain was observed in a study of cytomegalovirus exposure and HLA in healthy donors. Turning to the study itself: A later analysis reported the same platform for the 120 validation repertoires and the 666 first-cohort repertoires.

TCRdb's table, derived via immunoSEQ multiplex PCR, lists solely in-frame clones and lacks some. The data hold over 80,000 clones, with around 84% observed a single time. The CDR3 is made up of 13 amino acids. V dropped 4 bases and J dropped 3 bases, with 10 bases sitting between them. The germline V gene has CDR1 MNHNY and CDR2 SVGAGI (reference sequence). Material: PBMCs. This clonotype was sampled from a young man in good health and CMV-seropositive. The chain recombines TRBV6-6 with TRBJ2-7; D unresolved. The CDR3 DNA follows: TGTGCCAGCAGTTTGGCAGGCGACTACGAGCAGTACGTC. Amino acids: CASSLAGDYEQYV.